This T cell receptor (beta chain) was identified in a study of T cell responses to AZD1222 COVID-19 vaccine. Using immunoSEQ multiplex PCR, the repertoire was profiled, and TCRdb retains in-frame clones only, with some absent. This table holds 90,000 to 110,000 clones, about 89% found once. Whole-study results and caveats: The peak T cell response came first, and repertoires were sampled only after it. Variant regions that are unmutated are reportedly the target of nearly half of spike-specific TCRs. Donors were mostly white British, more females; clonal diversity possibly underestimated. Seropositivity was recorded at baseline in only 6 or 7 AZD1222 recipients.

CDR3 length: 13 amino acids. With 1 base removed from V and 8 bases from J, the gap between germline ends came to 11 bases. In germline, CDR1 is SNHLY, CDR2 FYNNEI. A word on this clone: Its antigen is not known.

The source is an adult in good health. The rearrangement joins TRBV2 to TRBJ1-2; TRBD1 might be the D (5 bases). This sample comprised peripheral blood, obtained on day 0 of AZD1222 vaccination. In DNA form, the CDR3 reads TGTGCCAGCAGTGAAGGGGGGACCACGGGCTACACCTTC. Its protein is CASSEGGTTGYTF. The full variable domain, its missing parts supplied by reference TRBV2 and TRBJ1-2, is EPEVTQTPSHQVTQMGQEVILRCVPISNHLYFYWYRQILGQKVEFLVSFYNNEISEKSEIFDDQFSVERPDGSNFTLKIRSTKLEDSAMYFCASSEGGTTGYTFGSGTRLTVV.